The entry below describes one T cell receptor beta chain. The count of this clone is one. It has no known antigen specificity. No base quality values were provided; no much bigger clone lies one nucleotide off. This sample was included in a study of cytomegalovirus exposure and HLA in healthy donors listed by TCRdb under 2017. Describing the broader study: According to an earlier analysis of 587 of the donors, about 170 million T cells yielded roughly 110 million unique TCR beta sequences and approximately 300 Gb of sequence data. The study used immunosequencing to profile the T cell repertoires of approximately 690 subjects and linked those repertoires to cytomegalovirus serostatus. The number of donors typed differed by locus, with roughly 629-640 for A, B, C, DRB1 and DQB1, about 500 for DQA1, 606 for DPA1, and roughly 450 for DPB1. To decide whether each TCR beta V gene segment behaved as functional or pseudogenic, an earlier analysis of some 540 of the donors relied on high-throughput TCR beta sequencing. Of the 300 to 450 genotyped donors, over 80% were placed in the genetic ancestry cluster associated with self-reported Caucasian donors. The study aimed to test whether cataloging public T cell receptors could reveal signatures of past pathogen exposure. To study patterns of TCR occurrence, a later analysis re-analyzed previously published TCR beta repertoires from 666 donors and added high-resolution HLA genotyping. Besides the first cohort of under 700 subjects, a separate validation cohort made up of roughly 130 different subjects was used. Rather than using new phenotypic data, the later analysis identified candidate immune exposures from TCR beta sequences and from how often those sequences occurred across donors. Approximately 300 gigabases of sequencing data and roughly 90 million unique TCR sequences were included in an early release covering over 600 HLA-typed donors. Among about 370 genotyped donors of the cohort, an average of approximately 240,000 unique TCR beta nucleotide sequences was sequenced per donor, of which approximately 19% were non-productive. Because of strong linkage in the cohort, roughly five DR-DQ haplotypes were treated as single units for association and clustering. High-throughput TCR immunosequencing, statistical association of individual TCRs with disease status, and machine learning were combined to predict cytomegalovirus infection status. Genome-wide SNP genotypes for about 65% of the 666 donors were used in a later genetic analysis, which treated that subset as a discovery cohort. HLA typing covered class I and class II loci at four-digit resolution. Donor age, sex, ethnicity and CMV serostatus were compiled together with the repertoire data. Every discovery cohort repertoire had been produced on one sequencing platform. Overall study results and their limits: A later analysis found that most CMV-associated TCR beta chains appeared HLA-restricted, with HLA associations seemingly driven largely by CMV exposure. HLA typing was unavailable for some donors at each locus, so association tests used only the typed subset. Because counts were too low, more than 15 rarely observed V segments, including chromosome 9 orphons, were left out of the earlier analysis of over 550 of the donors. Linkage disequilibrium might explain the correlated functional status among segregating V segments, but an unknown experimental factor could not be ruled out. A few of the identified cytomegalovirus-associated TCR beta chains were confirmed in vitro to be specific for cytomegalovirus antigens. In a later genetic analysis, a missense DCLRE1C variant was associated with V-gene and J-gene trimming of TCR beta chains, and the association was replicated in an independent cohort. The cohort was sequenced for TCR beta chains only, and without alpha or paired-chain data the features that could be detected were limited. In a later analysis, several top co-occurrence clusters were reported to appear linked to parvovirus B19, influenza, CMV and Epstein-Barr virus. In an earlier analysis of several hundred of the donors, most TCR beta V segments were observed in productive rearrangements about 87% or about 30% of the time, broadly matching IMGT annotations. Strong co-occurrence of HLA alleles, especially DR and DQ, made assigning TCR associations to individual alleles difficult. Most TCR sequences were seen in very few donors, while some public TCRs were found in many individuals. In the study, approximately 150 TCR beta chains were listed as associated with cytomegalovirus. The authors suggested that the approach could potentially be extended to other disease states and immunological phenotypes. The 87-base-pair reads could not distinguish some IMGT-functional V segments, including TRBV6-2 and TRBV6-3, so those segments were excluded. According to a later genetic analysis, donors in an Asian-associated ancestry cluster had fewer N-insertions in productive TCRs than the roughly 670-donor mean. A further reported finding was that TCR beta sequences accurately predicted the HLA-A and HLA-B alleles for most subjects in the first cohort. A later analysis found that TCR association rates varied across HLA loci, with DRB1 alleles showing the most associated TCRs and HLA-C alleles the fewest. A later analysis associated 15,000 to 20,000 TCR beta sequences with specific HLA alleles at a false discovery rate of 0.05. A later analysis found that HLA-associated TCR beta chains were more clonally expanded and had lower generation probabilities than equally common non-associated chains. The classifier was reported to diagnose cytomegalovirus status with high specificity and sensitivity in both the original and validation cohorts. A group of highly shared sequence variants was considered likely to be a technical artifact of the sequencing pipeline. The only immune exposure information available for the cohort was CMV serostatus. Roughly uniform sequencing depth across donors was assumed in presence/absence analyses, although this assumption may not hold.

From its cysteine to its phenylalanine, the CDR3 spans 18 amino acids. Solely the CDR3 DNA is kept, with 54 bases framed from the first base. V is cut back by 5 bases and J by 4 bases, with 10 bases in the junction unmatched. CDR1 and CDR2 (PRHDT, FYEKMQ) derive from the germline V gene (reference sequence). Library generation was performed with the immunoSEQ multiplex PCR assay. The multiplex PCR relied on a mix of 60 forward primers for TCR Vbeta segments and 13 reverse primers for TCR Jbeta segments. A multiplex PCR assay on genomic DNA amplified the CDR3 region of rearranged TCR beta genes. The Illumina HiSeq System was used to sequence the amplified TCR beta libraries as 87-base-pair reads. The original pipeline was this. A later analysis counted about 80 million unique TCR beta chains across the 650 to 800 repertoires, and roughly 10 million of these chains were shared by at least two donors. A nearest-neighbor algorithm error-corrected the raw reads and collapsed the reads into unique sequences, merging closely related sequences to remove PCR and sequencing errors. Alignment of CDR3 sequences to IMGT reference sequences was used to assign V, D and J gene segments. For a sequence to be retained, a match of at least six nucleotides to both a V gene segment and a J gene segment was required. Rearrangements were called productive when the CDR3 lacked stop codons and stayed in frame with V and J; all others were non-productive. CDR3 was defined by IMGT convention, running from the second conserved V-encoded cysteine to the conserved J-encoded phenylalanine. The earlier analysis of roughly 590 of the donors excluded any sequence lacking an unambiguous match to a single V gene segment. An earlier analysis of several hundred of the donors called V segments functional above 56.7% productive rearrangements and segregating when the between-donor standard deviation exceeded 5%. A statistical classification framework was built for diagnosing cytomegalovirus status from the catalog of TCR beta chain sequences. In a later analysis, TCR nucleotide sequences were compared against IMGT/GENE-DB human TR gene sequences so that V and J genes could be assigned. A later analysis assigned CDR3 sequences and most-parsimonious VDJ recombination scenarios with the TCRdist pipeline. In a later analysis, each TCR beta chain was defined by its CDR3 amino acid sequence together with its V-gene family, and reads without a unique V-gene family were excluded. As a way to deal with suspected cross-contamination and a sequencing artifact, a later analysis dropped 450 to 700 nucleotide sequences that were highly shared and had low generation probability. In a later analysis, a clonal expansion index for each public chain was calculated from normalized within-repertoire ranks of inferred template counts. In a later analysis, generation probabilities were computed with a VDJ recombination model fitted to out-of-frame rearrangements, and the resulting probabilities were checked against IGoR. A later analysis scored TCR-TCR, TCR-HLA and TCR-CMV co-occurrence with hypergeometric tests, applying a repertoire-size bias correction to TCR pairs. False discovery rates were estimated in a later analysis by permuting HLA or CMV assignments 20 times. In a later analysis, co-occurring TCRs were grouped using DBSCAN, and TCRdist sequence similarity was added for clustering within HLA-allele-positive subsets. Co-occurrence clustering excluded repertoires with fewer than 30,000 or more than 120,000 public chains, plus five with anomalous nucleotide sharing. Entries here come from immuneACCESS through TCRdb and include only in-frame sequences with V and J called. Some clones fail to appear in such tables; in the studies checked, an unresolved V gene covers under half of the shortfall, and the cause of the remainder is unknown. V, J and clone size derive from that table, while D and trimming were established from the DNA sequence. This sample comprises 210,000 or so clones, around nine tenths of them detected only once. The ten most abundant clones make up 1% of the sample.

In total, over 600 healthy bone marrow donors made up the cohort. Cohort members were all nominally healthy when sampled, although unrecorded immune exposures were likely present. The donor tested CMV seronegative and was one of the 352 seronegative cohort members. Every donor gave a peripheral blood sample, and the peripheral blood mononuclear cells from that sample were used for TCR beta sequencing. Genomic DNA was extracted from the blood cell samples with the Qiagen DNeasy Blood Extraction Kit. The chain links TRBV13 with TRBJ2-3; a stretch of 15 junction bases matches TRBD2. This sequence originates from a woman between 18 and 30 years old in good health and CMV-seronegative. The sample consisted of PBMCs. Here is the DNA: TGTGCCAGCAGCGGTAACCTGGGACTAGCGGGAGGACCAGATACGCAGTATTTT. This gives the protein CASSGNLGLAGGPDTQYF. Reference TRBV13 and TRBJ2-3 genes cover what lies past the CDR3, so the full variable domain is AAGVIQSPRHLIKEKRETATLKCYPIPRHDTVYWYQQGPGQDPQFLISFYEKMQSDKGSIPDRFSAQQFSDYHSELNMSSLELGDSALYFCASSGNLGLAGGPDTQYFGPGTRLTVL.